Each of the 27 T cell receptor beta chains below was sequenced from the same sample in a study of OX40 agonist ivuxolimab in advanced cancers. The method was immunoSEQ multiplex PCR; TCRdb's version includes in-frame clones alone and lacks a portion of them. This table has over 55,000 clones, approximately 81% appearing once. Here the sequenced sample was CD4+ or CD8+ T cells sorted from blood, taken in a trial of the OX40 agonist ivuxolimab. The receptor set was obtained from an adult with an advanced solid tumor such as melanoma, head and neck, liver or kidney cancer.

In its sample, this clone was seen once. The V and J genes are TRBV27 and TRBJ1-2; D uncertain. The germline V gene has CDR1 MNHEY and CDR2 SMNVEV (reference sequence). Trimming took 3 bases from V and 3 from J, leaving 23 bases between them. CDR3 size: 18 residues. CDR3 residues: CASSFLSSSLRVDYGYTF. Written as DNA, the CDR3 is TGTGCCAGCAGTTTCCTCTCAAGTAGTCTGAGGGTCGACTATGGCTACACCTTC.

The CDR3 reads CASSYDDGMNTEAFF. DNA of the CDR3: TGTGCCAGCAGTTACGACGACGGGATGAACACTGAAGCTTTCTTT. The chain employs TRBV6-5 and TRBJ1-1; D call uncertain. Trimming took off 2 bases at V and 0 bases at J, with 10 bases between the two ends. The CDR3 length is 15 residues. The germline V gene has CDR1 MNHEY and CDR2 SVGAGI.

CDR3 bases: TGTGCCAGCAGCCCCGGGAGCACAGATACGCAGTATTTT. As protein: CASSPGSTDTQYF. V is TRBV11-2 and J is TRBJ2-3; unclear D gene. CDR1 is SGHAT and CDR2 is FQNNGV in the germline V gene. The CDR3 is 13 residues long. Trimming removed 5 bases from V and 0 bases from J, with 6 bases in between.

This clone turned up a few times. The rearrangement links TRBV18 to TRBJ2-7; D is unresolved. The V gene lost 4 bases and the J gene lost 3 bases, with 7 bases spanning the gap. CDR1 and CDR2 from the germline V gene are KGHSH and LQKENI. The length of the CDR3 is 12 residues. Written as DNA, the CDR3 is TGTGCCAGCTCACTGAAGAGCTACGAGCAGTACTTC. Its translation is CASSLKSYEQYF.

Remarks on this clone: The junction differs from germline at one of its ends, possibly a read error. J is TRBJ2-2 and V is TRBV5-1; D gene uncertain. The germline V gene encodes CDR1 SGHRS and CDR2 YFSETQ. This CDR3 comprises 14 residues. The CDR3 reads CASSLPLNAGELFF. As DNA, the CDR3 is TGCGCCAGCAGCTTGCCCCTGAACGCCGGGGAGCTGTTTTTT.

This chain uses TRBV5-1 with TRBJ2-1; a possible D gene is TRBD1 (6 bases). CDR3 length: 15 amino acids. The V gene's germline CDR1 is SGHRS and CDR2 YFSETQ. V was trimmed by 4 bases and J by 7 bases, leaving 18 bases between them. The CDR3 protein is CASSRLPQGENEQFF. The CDR3 region has the DNA TGCGCCAGCAGCCGTCTTCCACAGGGCGAGAATGAGCAGTTCTTC.

This clone was counted a few times. The J gene is TRBJ2-1, the V gene TRBV11-2; D is possibly TRBD1 or TRBD2 (5 bases each). The V gene lost 1 base and the J gene lost 13 bases, with 17 bases spanning the gap. The CDR3 is 14 residues long. The germline CDR1 and CDR2 sequences are SGHAT and FQNNGV. CDR3: CASSLGRELSIQFF. Here the CDR3 DNA reads TGTGCCAGCAGCTTAGGCAGGGAGCTATCCATACAGTTCTTC.

This clone was found once. The rearrangement uses TRBV5-6 and TRBJ1-1; no clear D. CDR1 and CDR2 (germline): SGHDT, YYEEEE. V was trimmed by 3 bases and J by 0 bases, leaving 9 bases between them. This CDR3 has 14 residues. Written as DNA, the CDR3 is TGTGCCAGCAGCTACGCCCTGATGAACACTGAAGCTTTCTTT. This translates into CASSYALMNTEAFF.

Only a few counts were recorded for this clone. The chain uses TRBV2 and TRBJ2-7; D is unclear. The V end was cut by 2 bases, the J end by 4 bases, with 0 bases between. This CDR3 comprises 10 residues. Germline loops: CDR1 SNHLY, CDR2 FYNNEI. Written as DNA, the CDR3 is TGTGCCAGCAGTGAATACGAGCAGTACTTC. Translating it yields CASSEYEQYF. The whole variable domain, filled in from reference TRBV2 and TRBJ2-7, reads EPEVTQTPSHQVTQMGQEVILRCVPISNHLYFYWYRQILGQKVEFLVSFYNNEISEKSEIFDDQFSVERPDGSNFTLKIRSTKLEDSAMYFCASSEYEQYFGPGTRLTVT.

This clone was found once. The chain uses TRBV27 and TRBJ2-7; D is perhaps TRBD2 (5 bases). Between the trimmed V and J ends, which lost 4 bases and 0 bases, there was a span of 16 bases. CDR1 and CDR2 from the germline V gene are MNHEY and SMNVEV (reference sequence). CDR3 size: 16 residues. In nucleotides, the CDR3 is TGTGCCAGCAGTTCGGGAATGTGGCGTAGCTCCTACGAGCAGTACTTC. It yields the protein CASSSGMWRSSYEQYF.

This clone was counted once. This sequence joins TRBV9 and TRBJ2-2; D is unclear. This CDR3 is 14 amino acids long. Germline loops: CDR1 SGDLS, CDR2 YYNGEE. Deletions cut 5 bases from V and 0 bases from J, with 8 bases between. The CDR3 nucleotides read TGTGCCAGCAGTACCAGCCCGAACACCGGGGAGCTGTTTTTT. Translation gives CASSTSPNTGELFF.

The chain joins TRBV9 to TRBJ1-1; TRBD1 matches 7 bases. The CDR3 spans 14 residues. Trimming removed 0 bases from V and 5 bases from J; junction bases left unmatched: 4. Germline CDR1 is SGDLS and CDR2 is YYNGEE. In DNA, the CDR3 is TGTGCCAGCAGCGTAGAGGGGGCTGATACTGAAGCTTTCTTT. It translates to CASSVEGADTEAFF.

The V call is TRBV7-3, the J call TRBJ2-7; D tentatively fits TRBD1 or TRBD2 (5 bases each). V gave up 4 bases and J gave up 0 bases, with 10 bases separating them. The CDR3 runs to 14 residues. CDR1 and CDR2 from the germline V gene are SGHTA and FQGTGA. The CDR3 protein is CASSSGPDSYEQYF. CDR3 coding DNA: TGTGCCAGCAGCTCGGGACCGGACTCCTACGAGCAGTACTTC.

The chain combines TRBV6-5 with TRBJ1-1; possible D gene TRBD1, 5 bases. Trimming left V 5 bases short and J 1 base short, with 5 bases between. Germline assignment: CDR1 MNHEY and CDR2 SVGAGI. The length of the CDR3 is 12 residues. For the CDR3, the DNA is TGTGCCAGCAGTACAGGGAACACTGAAGCTTTCTTT. Protein product: CASSTGNTEAFF.

The chain has TRBV7-2 and TRBJ1-1; D gene ambiguous. This CDR3 spans 13 amino acids. Trimming took 2 bases from V and 4 from J, leaving 8 bases between them. From germline, CDR1 is SGHTA and CDR2 FQGNSA. The CDR3 nucleotides read TGTGCCAGCAGCTTAAATTCGGGCACTGAAGCTTTCTTT. This gives the protein CASSLNSGTEAFF.

J is TRBJ2-2 and V is TRBV18; TRBD2 aligns across 10 bases. Germline loops: CDR1 KGHSH, CDR2 LQKENI. The CDR3 spans 16 residues. With V trimmed by 4 bases and J by 7 bases, 9 bases remained unmatched. Written as DNA, the CDR3 is TGTGCCAGCTCACGAAGCGGGAGGGCCGAAGTCGGGGAGCTGTTTTTT. It is translated as CASSRSGRAEVGELFF.

This chain uses TRBV4-1 with TRBJ2-1; the D gene is possibly TRBD2 (6 bases). CDR3 length: 16 amino acids. Trimming pared 0 bases from V and 7 bases from J, leaving 16 bases between. Germline values: CDR1 MGHRA, CDR2 YSYEKL. DNA for the CDR3: TGCGCCAGCAGCCAAGATGTTTTTGTAGGAGGGAATGAGCAGTTCTTC. Residues: CASSQDVFVGGNEQFF.

The chain couples TRBV10-1 to TRBJ2-1; D ambiguous. The V gene lost 6 bases and the J gene lost 5 bases, with 11 bases spanning the gap. The CDR3 runs 13 residues. CDR1 and CDR2 from the germline V gene are WNHNN and SYGVQD (reference sequence). CDR3 loop: CASRPDGDNEQFF. Written as DNA, the CDR3 is TGCGCCAGCAGACCGGACGGAGACAATGAGCAGTTCTTC.

The gene calls are TRBV19 and TRBJ1-1; 8 nucleotides line up with TRBD1. The V gene end was trimmed by 5 bases and the J gene end by 5 bases; junction bases not matched to a gene: 13. The CDR3 is 16 residues long. Germline loops: CDR1 LNHDA, CDR2 SQIVND (reference sequence). The CDR3 DNA is TGTGCCAGTAGTGGAATTCAGGGGGCGCGGGGTACTGAAGCTTTCTTT. Protein product: CASSGIQGARGTEAFF.

The chain employs TRBV7-9 and TRBJ2-5; 7 bases line up with TRBD2. V was pared by 5 bases and J by 5 bases, with 5 bases of the junction left unmatched. The CDR3 loop spans 13 amino acids. Germline CDR1 and CDR2: SEHNR and FQNEAQ (reference sequence). CDR3 in amino acids: CASSAAGGETQYF. CDR3 sequence (DNA): TGTGCCAGCAGCGCGGCCGGGGGGGAGACCCAGTACTTC.

Regarding this clone: One junction end disagrees with the germline gene, perhaps due to a read error. The gene calls are TRBV5-1 and TRBJ1-2; D is uncertain. The CDR3 spans 15 residues. In germline, CDR1 is SGHRS, CDR2 YFSETQ. CDR3 in amino acids: CASSLAGGYNYGHTF. CDR3 sequence (DNA): TGCGCCAGCAGCTTGGCGGGCGGGTATAACTATGGCCACACCTTC.

This chain connects TRBV25-1 to TRBJ1-1; 7 positions match TRBD1. The germline CDR1 and CDR2 sequences are MGHDK and SYGVNS. The CDR3 extends over 17 amino acids. Trimming took 1 base from V and 1 from J; bases not matched to a gene: 9. The CDR3 nucleotides read TGTGCCAGCAGTGAATTAGGGGCGAGACAGGGGAACACTGAAGCTTTCTTT. It codes for CASSELGARQGNTEAFF.

The rearrangement links TRBV5-1 to TRBJ1-1; maybe TRBD1 (5 bases). The CDR3 loop spans 15 amino acids. CDR1 SGHRS and CDR2 YFSETQ come from the germline V gene. V was pared by 4 bases and J by 1 base, with 14 bases between. In DNA, the CDR3 is TGCGCCAGCAGCCGCTGGGGCTTAGGGAACACTGAAGCTTTCTTT. It specifies CASSRWGLGNTEAFF.

J is TRBJ1-2 and V is TRBV5-6; no clear D gene. With 1 base removed from V and 0 bases from J, the gap between germline ends came to 10 bases. This CDR3 has 15 residues. The V gene's germline CDR1 is SGHDT and CDR2 YYEEEE. CDR3 protein: CASSLRDTTNYGYTF. CDR3 sequence (DNA): TGTGCCAGCAGCTTGAGGGATACTACTAACTATGGCTACACCTTC.

The genes are TRBV29-1 and TRBJ2-7; 10 nucleotides line up with TRBD2. V was pared by 5 bases and J by 1 base, with 2 bases of the junction left unmatched. The CDR3 runs 13 residues. Germline loops: CDR1 SQVTM, CDR2 ANQGSEA. The CDR3 protein is CSVTSGTSYEQYF. As DNA, the CDR3 is TGCAGCGTTACTAGCGGGACTTCCTACGAGCAGTACTTC.

The chain carries TRBV28 and TRBJ2-5; D not resolved. The CDR3 covers 12 residues. Trimming removed 0 bases from V and 4 bases from J, with 3 bases in between. Germline lookup yields CDR1 MDHEN and CDR2 SYDVKM. In nucleotides, the CDR3 is TGTGCCAGCAGTTTATGGGGAGAGACCCAGTACTTC. It yields the protein CASSLWGETQYF.

This rearrangement joins TRBV20-1 to TRBJ2-5; no firm D call. Per germline, CDR1 DFQATT and CDR2 SNEGSKA (reference sequence). The CDR3 runs to 11 residues. The CDR3 here is CSWGFGETQYF. CDR3 DNA sequence: TGCAGCTGGGGTTTTGGAGAGACCCAGTACTTC.